This T cell receptor beta chain is from a study of blood T cell repertoires in COVID-19. Study as a whole: The United States, Italy and Spain supplied acute and convalescent COVID-19 samples. PBMCs, B-cell-depleted T cells, or T cells were the source of the cDNA or gDNA that made up the material.

The CDR3 covers 18 residues. Germline-derived CDR1 and CDR2 are SGHRS and YFSETQ. With 4 bases clipped from V and 4 bases from J, the junction kept 12 bases outside the gene matches. The authors' processing: From reference gene primer amplification, estimates of nucleated cell counts were derived. The assay was immunoSEQ multiplex PCR, and TCRdb's table has in-frame clones only and misses some. Clone size and the V and J calls come from that table; the DNA yielded D and trimming. The table has about 170,000 clones, about four fifths seen once; the top ten hold roughly a tenth. The rearrangement joins TRBV5-1 to TRBJ2-3; 13 bases fit TRBD2. Sequenced input: peripheral blood. The source of this sequence is a woman at least 80 years old with active or convalescent COVID-19. CDR3 coding DNA: TGCGCCAGCAGCCCCTTTCTGTTTGGACTAGCGGGGGCAGATACGCAGTATTTT. It yields the protein CASSPFLFGLAGADTQYF.